This TCR beta chain comes out of a study of vaccination effects on CD4 cells after COVID-19 (dated by TCRdb to 2021 to 2024). Some background on the complete study: Each participant got two doses of an mRNA SARS-CoV-2 vaccine, either BNT162b2 or mRNA-1273. SARS-CoV-2 spike-specific CD4+ TCR repertoires from before and after mRNA vaccination were compared in COVID-19 convalescent patients and in infection-naive vaccine recipients. The full study included fewer than eleven COVID-19 convalescent patients and a few SARS-CoV-2-naive healthy vaccine recipients. In the study, cultures from other donors were sequenced using the Oncomine TCR Beta short-read assay on an Illumina iSeq 100. The paper as a whole reports these results and caveats: The study was limited by a small number of convalescent patients and lacked early post-infection timepoints. Clones induced by infection and clones induced by vaccination both contracted markedly at late timepoints after vaccination, which fits with T cell responses waning over time. Among healthy vaccine recipients, nearly all vaccine-induced clones were SARS-CoV-2 mono-reactive, and just 1 of 255 was cross-reactive with common cold coronaviruses.

Libraries were constructed by the immunoSEQ multiplex PCR assay. DNA from the CD4+ T cells that had been cultured and isolated underwent TCR beta CDR3 sequencing. The published analysis was carried out like this. The analysis removed non-productive TCR sequences, trimmed reads to the CDR3 region, and retained only CDR3s that were 7 or more amino acids long. Antigen-specific clonotypes were identified with the MANAFEST web app by comparing expansion in peptide wells against reference cultures. To be called positive, a clone needed expansion at FDR<0.05 compared with the reference and with all other wells, an odds ratio greater than 5, and a frequency greater than 0.1% in two replicate wells. A clonotype was defined as cross-reactive if the clonotype was significantly expanded both in SARS-CoV-2 spike wells and in at least one common cold coronavirus spike condition. CDR3 similarity was assessed by Levenshtein distance with the stringdist R package, and unrooted trees were built with ape in R 3.6.1. Sourced from immuneACCESS, this table was stored by TCRdb with only in-frame sequences that have V and J called. A share of the clones is absent; for the studies checked, an unresolved V gene accounts for under half, and the remainder has no known explanation. D and trimming were read from the DNA, whereas the V and J calls and clone size are those reported in that table. Here the sample has about 79,000 clones; about 74% occur a single time. The top ten clonotypes cover 1.5% to 2% of the sample.

In the ViraFEST assay, PBMC were stimulated with viral peptide pools, and antigen-specific CD4+ T cell clonotypes were then identified by expansion using TCR sequencing. After more than nine days of culture, CD4+ T cells were isolated with the EasySep CD4+ T cell isolation kit. The absence of prior SARS-CoV-2 infection in healthy vaccine recipients was confirmed by negative nucleocapsid antibodies before and after vaccination. Two million PBMC per well were cultured with approximately 10 ug/ml peptides in IMDM containing approximately 4.7% human AB serum, 10 IU/ml IL-2 and gentamicin. On days 3 and 7, half of the culture medium was replaced with fresh IL-2-containing medium. Unless noted otherwise, every peptide stimulation condition was cultured in triplicate wells. PBMC were separated from whole blood using Ficoll-Paque Plus gradient centrifugation and were then either cryopreserved at -140C or used fresh. The overlapping peptide pools covered the spike proteins of SARS-CoV-2 as well as those of the common cold coronaviruses HCoV-NL63, HCoV-OC43 and HCoV-229E. The QIAamp micro DNA kit was used to extract genomic DNA from the cultured CD4+ T cells.

As concerns this clone: The target of this receptor is not known. Per-base qualities were not stored, and no clone one base away is much larger.

In the germline V gene, CDR1 corresponds to SGHRS and CDR2 to YFSETQ. From the cysteine through the phenylalanine, the CDR3 covers 14 amino acids. The retained sequence is limited to the CDR3, 42 bases, with the frame set at the first base. V is reduced by 0 bases and J by 4 bases, leaving a spacing of 7 bases between them. This clonotype was sampled from a human donor who received a COVID-19 vaccine. The sample was CD4+ T cells from PBMCs cultured with HCoV-229E spike peptides, taken before COVID-19 vaccination. The cell subset or site label on this specimen signifies: HCoV-229E spike overlapping peptide pool stimulation. The rearranged chain carries TRBV5-1 and TRBJ1-4, and perhaps TRBD1 as D gene, on 6 matching bases. This receptor carries the CDR3 CASSLAGDNEKLFF. The nucleotide sequence reads TGCGCCAGCAGCTTGGCAGGGGATAATGAAAAACTGTTTTTT.